Listed below are T cell receptor beta chains from one sample, sequenced in a study of shared clonotypes between healthy human individuals. Only in-frame clones appear in the TCRdb table, and some are missing; sequencing was by immunoSEQ multiplex PCR. In the table there are millions of clones, around 95% of which are singletons. The sequencing sample was made of naive CD4+ T cells sorted from blood. Receptors were obtained from a man between 18 and 29 years old in good health. Each CDR3 is given with its conserved first and last residue. The D gene is left open where the match is weak. A row's size may be missing; if present it is once, few, many or a size class.

len	v_gene	d_gene	abundance	j_gene	CDR3nt	CDR3aa
14	TRBV7-2	TRBD2	.	TRBJ2-3	TGTGCCAGCAGCTCTAGCGGTAGGGTAGATACGCAGTATTTT	CASSSSGRVDTQYF
12	TRBV30	TRBD2	.	TRBJ2-5	TGTGCCTGGAGTGAGGGAGGGGAGACCCAGTACTTC	CAWSEGGETQYF
15	TRBV6-1	.	.	TRBJ1-4	TGTGCCAGCAGTGCAGACAGATCCCCTAGTGAAAAACTGTTTTTT	CASSADRSPSEKLFF
14	TRBV5-1	.	.	TRBJ2-3	TGCGCCAGCAGCATGACAACTAGCACAGATACGCAGTATTTT	CASSMTTSTDTQYF
13	TRBV2	.	.	TRBJ1-6	TGTGCCAGCATCCGGGAGCATAATTCACCCCTCCACTTT	CASIREHNSPLHF
13	TRBV10-3	.	.	TRBJ1-2	TGTGCCATCAGTGACCAGGGGAACTATGGCTACACCTTC	CAISDQGNYGYTF
16	TRBV27	.	.	TRBJ1-6	TGTGCCAGCAGTGCACGACTGAGCTCCTATAATTCACCCCTCCACTTT	CASSARLSSYNSPLHF
15	TRBV6-5	.	.	TRBJ1-1	TGTGCCAGCAGTTACGAACCACAGGCGAACACTGAAGCTTTCTTT	CASSYEPQANTEAFF
13	TRBV2	.	.	TRBJ1-6	TGTGCCAGCAATAGGGAAAATAATTCACCCCTCCACTTT	CASNRENNSPLHF
15	TRBV5-1	.	.	TRBJ2-5	TGCGCCAGCAGCTTGGCGGGGCTCGTCTCAGAGACCCAGTACTTC	CASSLAGLVSETQYF
13	TRBV6-1	TRBD1	.	TRBJ2-7	TGTGCCAGCCTGATGGGACAGGGCTACGAGCAGTACTTC	CASLMGQGYEQYF
12	TRBV18	.	.	TRBJ2-4	TGTGCCAGCTCACCGGGACCATCACGCCCGGACTTC	CASSPGPSRPDF
15	TRBV5-1	.	.	TRBJ2-2	TGCGCCAGCAGCTTGTATGGTCAAAACACCGGGGAGCTGTTTTTT	CASSLYGQNTGELFF
14	TRBV5-1	.	.	TRBJ2-5	TGCGCCAGCAGCTTGTCGTGGGGGCAAGAGACCCAGTACTTC	CASSLSWGQETQYF
16	TRBV10-1	TRBD2	.	TRBJ2-2	TGCGCCAGCAGTGAGGGACTAGCGGGAGGTTCCGGGGAGCTGTTTTTT	CASSEGLAGGSGELFF
16	TRBV5-1	.	.	TRBJ1-4	TGCGCCAGCAGTTTTCAGCCACAAGGAACTAATGAAAAACTGTTTTTT	CASSFQPQGTNEKLFF
12	TRBV6-6	.	few	TRBJ1-2	TGTGCCAGCACCCCAGGAGGGGATCCAGGTACCTTC	CASTPGGDPGTF
14	TRBV4-3	.	.	TRBJ1-5	TGCGCCAGCAGCAAAGTGGGGGGCAATCAGCCCCAGCATTTT	CASSKVGGNQPQHF
15	TRBV11-3	TRBD1	once	TRBJ2-7	TGTGCCAGCAGCAAAGGGCTGACAGGGTGGGACGAGCAGTACTTC	CASSKGLTGWDEQYF
17	TRBV4-3	TRBD1	.	TRBJ1-4	TGCGCCAGCAGCCAAGGAACAGGGGTTACGACTAATGAAAAACTGTTTTTT	CASSQGTGVTTNEKLFF
15	TRBV5-1	TRBD1	.	TRBJ1-4	TGCGCCAGCAGCTCACAGGGGGGAGCTAATGAAAAACTGTTTTTT	CASSSQGGANEKLFF
14	TRBV6-1	TRBD2	.	TRBJ2-3	TGTGCCAGCAGTGAAGGGACTAGCGTAGATACGCAGTATTTT	CASSEGTSVDTQYF
15	TRBV6-5	TRBD1	.	TRBJ2-5	TGTGCCAGCAGGATTCACAGGGGGCAGGGAGAGACCCAGTACTTC	CASRIHRGQGETQYF
15	TRBV11-2	.	.	TRBJ2-1	TGTGCCAGCAGCTTGTTCGGAGTCCAGGACTATGAGCAGTTCTTC	CASSLFGVQDYEQFF
14	TRBV25-1	.	.	TRBJ2-7	TGTGCCAGCAGTCGGGACGGAAGAACCTACGAGCAGTACTTC	CASSRDGRTYEQYF
13	TRBV19	.	.	TRBJ1-4	TGTGCCAGTAGTACGGAGGGGATGCAAAAACTGTTTTTT	CASSTEGMQKLFF
15	TRBV5-1	.	.	TRBJ2-5	TGCGCCAGCAGCTCGCGGTGGGGGGCCCAAGAGACCCAGTACTTC	CASSSRWGAQETQYF
13	TRBV19	.	once	TRBJ2-2	TGTGCCAGTAGTCCAAACATCCCCGGGGAGCTGTTTTTT	CASSPNIPGELFF
14	TRBV6-1	.	.	TRBJ1-3	TGTGCCAGCATTGGATCAGGGGTTGGAAACACCATATATTTT	CASIGSGVGNTIYF
12	TRBV5-8	.	.	TRBJ2-7	TGTGCCAGCAGCGGTCAGGGTCACGAGCAGTACTTC	CASSGQGHEQYF
13	TRBV6-5	.	.	TRBJ2-3	TGTGCCAGCACTCGGGTTTACACAGATACGCAGTATTTT	CASTRVYTDTQYF
13	TRBV6-5	.	.	TRBJ2-3	TGTGCCAGCCGGGACTTAAGCACAGATACGCAGTATTTT	CASRDLSTDTQYF
13	TRBV19	.	.	TRBJ1-6	TGTGCCGGGGGGGACACGCGGAATTCACCCCTCCACTTT	CAGGDTRNSPLHF
14	TRBV6-1	.	.	TRBJ2-7	TGTGCCAGCCAACTGGTTGGCCTAGAAGTCGGGCAGTACTTC	CASQLVGLEVGQYF
14	TRBV6-1	.	.	TRBJ1-2	TGTGCCAGCACCCGGTCGGGGGTCGGCTATGGCTACACCTTC	CASTRSGVGYGYTF
13	TRBV18	.	.	TRBJ1-2	TGTGCCAGCTCCCAGGACACAGACTATGGCTACACCTTC	CASSQDTDYGYTF
13	TRBV11-2	TRBD1	few	TRBJ1-6	TGTGCCAGCAGCCCACAGGGGATGACACCCCTCCACTTT	CASSPQGMTPLHF
17	TRBV13	.	.	TRBJ2-2	TGTGCCAGCAGCCGAACCATCGGGGCCATCGGGACCGGGGAGCTGTTTTTT	CASSRTIGAIGTGELFF
14	TRBV5-1	TRBD1	.	TRBJ2-7	TGCGCCAGCGCCTACACGGGACAGGGGAACGAGCAGTACTTC	CASAYTGQGNEQYF